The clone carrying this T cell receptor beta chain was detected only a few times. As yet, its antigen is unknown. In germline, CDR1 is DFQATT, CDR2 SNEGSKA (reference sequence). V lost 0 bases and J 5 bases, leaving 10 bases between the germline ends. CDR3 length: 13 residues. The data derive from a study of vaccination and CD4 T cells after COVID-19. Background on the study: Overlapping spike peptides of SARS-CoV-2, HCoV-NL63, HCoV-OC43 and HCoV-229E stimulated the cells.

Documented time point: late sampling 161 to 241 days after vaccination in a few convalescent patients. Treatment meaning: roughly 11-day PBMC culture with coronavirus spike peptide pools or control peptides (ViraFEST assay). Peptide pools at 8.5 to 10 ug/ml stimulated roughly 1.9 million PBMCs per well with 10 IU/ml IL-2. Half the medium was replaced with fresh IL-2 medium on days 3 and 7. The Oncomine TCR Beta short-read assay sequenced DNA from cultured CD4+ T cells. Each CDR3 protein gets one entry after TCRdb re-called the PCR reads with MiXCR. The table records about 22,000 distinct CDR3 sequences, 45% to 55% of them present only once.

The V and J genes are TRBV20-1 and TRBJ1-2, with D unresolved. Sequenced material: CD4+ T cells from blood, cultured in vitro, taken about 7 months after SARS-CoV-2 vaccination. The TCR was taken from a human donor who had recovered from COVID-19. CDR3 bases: TGCAGTGCTAGAGACCCCCTGGGATATGGCTACACCTTC. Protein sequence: CSARDPLGYGYTF.